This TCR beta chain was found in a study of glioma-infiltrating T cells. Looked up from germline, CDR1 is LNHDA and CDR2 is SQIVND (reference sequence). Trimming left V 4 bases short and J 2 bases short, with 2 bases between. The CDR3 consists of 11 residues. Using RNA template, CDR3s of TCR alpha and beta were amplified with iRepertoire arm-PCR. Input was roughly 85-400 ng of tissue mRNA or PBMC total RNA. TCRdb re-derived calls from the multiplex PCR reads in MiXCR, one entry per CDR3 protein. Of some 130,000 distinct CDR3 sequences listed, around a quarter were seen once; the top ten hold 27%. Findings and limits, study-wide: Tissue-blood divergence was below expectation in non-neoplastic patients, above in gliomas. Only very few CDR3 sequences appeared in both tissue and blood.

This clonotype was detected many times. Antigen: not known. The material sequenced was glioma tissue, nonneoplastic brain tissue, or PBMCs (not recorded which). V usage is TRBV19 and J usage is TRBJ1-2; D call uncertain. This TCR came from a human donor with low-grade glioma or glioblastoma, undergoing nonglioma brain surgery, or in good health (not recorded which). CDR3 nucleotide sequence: TGTGCCAGTAGTAGAAACTATGGCTACACCTTC. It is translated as CASSRNYGYTF.